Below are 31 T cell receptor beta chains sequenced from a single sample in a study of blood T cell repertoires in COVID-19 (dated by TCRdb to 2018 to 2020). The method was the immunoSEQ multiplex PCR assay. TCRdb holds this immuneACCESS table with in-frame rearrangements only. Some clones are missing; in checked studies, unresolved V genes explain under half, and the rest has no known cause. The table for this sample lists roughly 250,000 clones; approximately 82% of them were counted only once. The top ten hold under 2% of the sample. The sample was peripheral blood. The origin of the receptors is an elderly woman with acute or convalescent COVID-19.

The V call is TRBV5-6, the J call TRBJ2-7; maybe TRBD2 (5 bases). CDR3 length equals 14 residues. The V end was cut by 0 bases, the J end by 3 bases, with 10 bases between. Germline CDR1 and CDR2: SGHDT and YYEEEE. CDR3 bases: TGTGCCAGCAGCTTGGTTGGCGGAGGCTACGAGCAGTACTTC. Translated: CASSLVGGGYEQYF.

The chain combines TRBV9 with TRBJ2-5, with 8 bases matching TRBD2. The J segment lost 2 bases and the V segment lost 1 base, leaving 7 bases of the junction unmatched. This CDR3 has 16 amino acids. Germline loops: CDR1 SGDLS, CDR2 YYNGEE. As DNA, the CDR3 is TGTGCCAGCAGCGTATCCGCTAGCGGGTTACAAGAGACCCAGTACTTC. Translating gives CASSVSASGLQETQYF.

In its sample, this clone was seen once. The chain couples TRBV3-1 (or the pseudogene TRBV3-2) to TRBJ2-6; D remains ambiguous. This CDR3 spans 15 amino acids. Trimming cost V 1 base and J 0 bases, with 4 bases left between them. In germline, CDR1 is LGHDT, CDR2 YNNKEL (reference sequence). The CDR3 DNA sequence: TGTGCCAGCAGCCAAGCGGGCTCTGGGGCCAACGTCCTGACTTTC. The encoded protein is CASSQAGSGANVLTF.

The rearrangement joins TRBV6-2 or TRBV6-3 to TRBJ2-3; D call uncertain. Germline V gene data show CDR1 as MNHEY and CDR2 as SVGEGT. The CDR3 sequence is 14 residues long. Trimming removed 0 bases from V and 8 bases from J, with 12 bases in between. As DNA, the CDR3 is TGTGCCAGCAGTTACTCTTACAGAGTATTTACGCAGTATTTT. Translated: CASSYSYRVFTQYF.

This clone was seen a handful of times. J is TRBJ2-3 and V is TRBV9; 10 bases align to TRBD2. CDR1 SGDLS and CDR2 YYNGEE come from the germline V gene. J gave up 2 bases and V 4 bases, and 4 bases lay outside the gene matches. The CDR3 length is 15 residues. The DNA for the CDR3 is TGTGCCAGCAGCTTTCTAGCGGGGGCCACAGATACGCAGTATTTT. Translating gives CASSFLAGATDTQYF.

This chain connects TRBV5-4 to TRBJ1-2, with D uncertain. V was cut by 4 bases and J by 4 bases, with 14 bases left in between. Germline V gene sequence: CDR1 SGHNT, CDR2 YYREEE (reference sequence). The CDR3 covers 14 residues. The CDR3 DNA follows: TGTGCCAGCAGCCACCCGCGACGACTCTATGGCTACACCTTC. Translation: CASSHPRRLYGYTF.

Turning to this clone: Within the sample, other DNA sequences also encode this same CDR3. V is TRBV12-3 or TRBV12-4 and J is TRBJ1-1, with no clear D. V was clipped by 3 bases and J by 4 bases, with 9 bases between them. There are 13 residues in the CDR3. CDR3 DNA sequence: TGTGCCAGCAGTTTGAGAGGGAGCACTGAAGCTTTCTTT. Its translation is CASSLRGSTEAFF.

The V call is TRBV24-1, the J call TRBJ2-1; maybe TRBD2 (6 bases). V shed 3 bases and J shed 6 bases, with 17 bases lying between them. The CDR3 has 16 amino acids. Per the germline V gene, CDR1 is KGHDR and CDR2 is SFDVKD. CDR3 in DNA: TGTGCCACCAGTGATAGGGACGCCCGGGGGTCCAATGAGCAGTTCTTC. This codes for CATSDRDARGSNEQFF.

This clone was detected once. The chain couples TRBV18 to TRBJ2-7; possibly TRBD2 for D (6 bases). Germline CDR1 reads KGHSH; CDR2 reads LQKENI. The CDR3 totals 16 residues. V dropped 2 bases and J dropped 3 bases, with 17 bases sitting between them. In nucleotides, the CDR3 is TGTGCCAGCTCACCATCTCTGGGGAGGAGGTACTACGAGCAGTACTTC. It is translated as CASSPSLGRRYYEQYF.

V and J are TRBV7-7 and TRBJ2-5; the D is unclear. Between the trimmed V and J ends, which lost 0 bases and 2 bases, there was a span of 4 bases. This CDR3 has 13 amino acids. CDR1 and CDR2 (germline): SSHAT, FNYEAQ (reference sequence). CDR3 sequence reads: CASSLASQETQYF. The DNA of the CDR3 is TGTGCCAGCAGCTTAGCGTCACAAGAGACCCAGTACTTC.

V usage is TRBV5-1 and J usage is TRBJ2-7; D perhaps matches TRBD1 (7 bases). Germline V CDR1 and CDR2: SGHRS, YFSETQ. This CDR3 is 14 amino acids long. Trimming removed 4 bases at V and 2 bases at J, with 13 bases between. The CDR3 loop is CASSRGTEPYEQYF. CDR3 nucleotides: TGCGCCAGCAGCCGCGGGACAGAACCCTACGAGCAGTACTTC.

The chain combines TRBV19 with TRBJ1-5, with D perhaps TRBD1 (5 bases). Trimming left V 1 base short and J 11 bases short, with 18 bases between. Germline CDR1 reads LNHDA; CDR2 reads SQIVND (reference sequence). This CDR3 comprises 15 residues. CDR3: CASSIGQGGFSAQHF. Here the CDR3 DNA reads TGTGCCAGTAGTATAGGGCAGGGTGGGTTCTCGGCCCAGCATTTT.

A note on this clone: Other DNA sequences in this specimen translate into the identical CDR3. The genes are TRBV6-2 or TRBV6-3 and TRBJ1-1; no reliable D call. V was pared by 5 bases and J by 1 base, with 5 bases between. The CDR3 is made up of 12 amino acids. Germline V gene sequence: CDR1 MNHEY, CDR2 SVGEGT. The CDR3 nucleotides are TGTGCCAGCAGTAGAGGGAACACTGAAGCTTTCTTT. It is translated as CASSRGNTEAFF.

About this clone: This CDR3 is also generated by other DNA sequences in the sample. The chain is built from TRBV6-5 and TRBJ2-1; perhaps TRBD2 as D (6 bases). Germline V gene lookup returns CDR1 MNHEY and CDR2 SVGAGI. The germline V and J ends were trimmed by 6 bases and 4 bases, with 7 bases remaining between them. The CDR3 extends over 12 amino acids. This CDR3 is CASSAGYNEQFF. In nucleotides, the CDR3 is TGTGCCAGCAGCGCGGGATACAATGAGCAGTTCTTC.

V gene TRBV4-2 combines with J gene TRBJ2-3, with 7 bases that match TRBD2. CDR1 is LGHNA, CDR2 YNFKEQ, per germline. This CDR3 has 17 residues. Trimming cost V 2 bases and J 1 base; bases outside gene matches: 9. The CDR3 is CASSQPSSGAGTDTQYF. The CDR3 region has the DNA TGTGCCAGCAGCCAACCCTCTAGCGGAGCGGGCACAGATACGCAGTATTTT.

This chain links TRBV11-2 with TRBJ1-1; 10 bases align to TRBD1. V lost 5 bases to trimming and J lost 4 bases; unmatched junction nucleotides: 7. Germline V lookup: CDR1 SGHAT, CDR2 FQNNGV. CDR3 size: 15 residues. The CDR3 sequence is CASSTQGQGLTEAFF. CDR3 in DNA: TGTGCCAGCAGCACCCAGGGACAGGGGCTCACTGAAGCTTTCTTT.

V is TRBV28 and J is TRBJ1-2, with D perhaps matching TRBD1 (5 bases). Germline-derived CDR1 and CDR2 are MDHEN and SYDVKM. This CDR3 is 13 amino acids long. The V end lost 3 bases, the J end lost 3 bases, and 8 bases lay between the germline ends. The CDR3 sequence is CASSLSRDYGYTF. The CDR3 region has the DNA TGTGCCAGCAGTTTGTCCAGGGACTATGGCTACACCTTC.

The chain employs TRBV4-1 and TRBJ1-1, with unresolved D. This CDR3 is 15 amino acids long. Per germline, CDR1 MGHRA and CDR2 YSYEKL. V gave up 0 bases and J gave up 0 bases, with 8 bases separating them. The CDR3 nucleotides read TGCGCCAGCAGCCAAGATAATGCGATGAACACTGAAGCTTTCTTT. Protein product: CASSQDNAMNTEAFF.

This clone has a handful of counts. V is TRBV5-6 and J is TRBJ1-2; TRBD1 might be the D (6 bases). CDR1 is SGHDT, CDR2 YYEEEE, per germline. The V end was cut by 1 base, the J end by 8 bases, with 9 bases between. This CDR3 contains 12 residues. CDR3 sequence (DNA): TGTGCCAGCAGCTTGACAGGGAGAGGCTACACCTTC. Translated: CASSLTGRGYTF.

CDR3 sequence reads: CASSPGQGLAKNIQYF. CDR3 DNA sequence: TGTGCCAGCTCACCTGGACAGGGACTAGCCAAAAACATTCAGTACTTC. This chain uses TRBV18 with TRBJ2-4, with 8 bases fitting TRBD1. V lost 3 bases to trimming and J lost 0 bases; unmatched junction nucleotides: 4. Germline CDR1 KGHSH, CDR2 LQKENI. There are 16 residues in the CDR3.

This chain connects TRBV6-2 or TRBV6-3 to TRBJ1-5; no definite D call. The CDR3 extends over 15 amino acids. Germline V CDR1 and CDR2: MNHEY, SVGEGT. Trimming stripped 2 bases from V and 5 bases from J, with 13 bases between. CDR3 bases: TGTGCCAGCAGTTACCAACACAGTCTCGATCAGCCCCAGCATTTT. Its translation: CASSYQHSLDQPQHF.

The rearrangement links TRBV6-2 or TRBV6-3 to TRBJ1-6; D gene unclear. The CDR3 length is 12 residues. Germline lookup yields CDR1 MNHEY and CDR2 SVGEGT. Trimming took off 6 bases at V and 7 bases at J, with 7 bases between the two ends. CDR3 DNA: TGTGCCAGCAGCACCGGGAATTCACCCCTCCACTTT. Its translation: CASSTGNSPLHF.

The CDR3 sequence: CASSARGGFDNEQFF. The CDR3 DNA follows: TGCGCCAGCAGCGCCCGCGGGGGCTTTGACAATGAGCAGTTCTTC. The chain employs TRBV5-1 and TRBJ2-1; tentative D call: TRBD2 (7 bases). Germline lookup yields CDR1 SGHRS and CDR2 YFSETQ. The CDR3 runs 15 residues. V lost 4 bases and J lost 5, with 16 bases in between.

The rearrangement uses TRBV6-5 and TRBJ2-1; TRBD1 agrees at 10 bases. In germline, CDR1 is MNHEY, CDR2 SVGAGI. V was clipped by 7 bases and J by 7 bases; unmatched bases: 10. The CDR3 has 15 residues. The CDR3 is CASNQPGQGMNEQFF. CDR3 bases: TGTGCCAGCAACCAACCGGGACAGGGGATGAATGAGCAGTTCTTC.

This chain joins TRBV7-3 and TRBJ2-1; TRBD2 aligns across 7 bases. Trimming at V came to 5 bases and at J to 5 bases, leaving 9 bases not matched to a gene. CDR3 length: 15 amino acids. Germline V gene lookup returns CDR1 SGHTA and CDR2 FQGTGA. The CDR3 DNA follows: TGTGCCAGCAGCCCTCAGGGAAGCGGGAACAATGAGCAGTTCTTC. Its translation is CASSPQGSGNNEQFF.

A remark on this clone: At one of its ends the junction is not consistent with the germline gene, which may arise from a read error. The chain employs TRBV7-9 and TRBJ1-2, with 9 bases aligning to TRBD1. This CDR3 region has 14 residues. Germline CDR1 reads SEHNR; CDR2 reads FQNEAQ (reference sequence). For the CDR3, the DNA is TGTGCCAGCAGCGCCCAAGCGGGCACAGGGGGCTTCACCTTC. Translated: CASSAQAGTGGFTF.

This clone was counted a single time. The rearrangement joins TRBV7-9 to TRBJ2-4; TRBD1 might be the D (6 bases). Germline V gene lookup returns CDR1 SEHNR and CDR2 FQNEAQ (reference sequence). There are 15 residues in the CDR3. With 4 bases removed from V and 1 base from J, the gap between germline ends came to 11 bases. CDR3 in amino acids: CASSSGDRAKNIQYF. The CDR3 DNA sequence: TGTGCCAGCAGCTCTGGAGACAGGGCCAAAAACATTCAGTACTTC.

The CDR3 DNA reads TGTGCCAGCAGTAAAATAACAGGGATCGAGCAGTTCTTC. Residues: CASSKITGIEQFF. J is TRBJ2-1 and V is TRBV12-3 or TRBV12-4, with a tentative D call TRBD1 (6 bases). This CDR3 spans 13 amino acids. V was clipped by 5 bases and J by 10 bases, with 15 bases between them.

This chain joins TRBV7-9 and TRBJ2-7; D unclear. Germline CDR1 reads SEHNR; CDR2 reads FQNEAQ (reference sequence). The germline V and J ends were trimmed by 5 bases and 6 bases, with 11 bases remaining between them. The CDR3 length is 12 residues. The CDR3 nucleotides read TGTGCCAGCAGCCCACCTAACGGCGAGCAGTACTTC. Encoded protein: CASSPPNGEQYF.

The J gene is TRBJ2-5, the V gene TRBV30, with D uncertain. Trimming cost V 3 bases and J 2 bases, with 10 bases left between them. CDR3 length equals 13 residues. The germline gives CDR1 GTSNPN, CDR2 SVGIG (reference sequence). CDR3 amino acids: CAWSPGLQETQYF. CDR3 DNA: TGTGCCTGGAGCCCCGGGTTACAAGAGACCCAGTACTTC.

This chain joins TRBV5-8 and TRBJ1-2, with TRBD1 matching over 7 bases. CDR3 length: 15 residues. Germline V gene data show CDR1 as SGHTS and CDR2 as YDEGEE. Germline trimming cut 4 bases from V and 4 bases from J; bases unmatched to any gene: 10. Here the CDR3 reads CASSQTGDPTYGYTF. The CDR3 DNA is TGTGCCAGCAGCCAAACAGGGGACCCGACCTATGGCTACACCTTC.